This TCR beta chain appears in the sequencing data of a study of shared clonotypes between healthy human individuals. V dropped 7 bases and J dropped 2 bases, with 11 bases sitting between them. Per germline, CDR1 SNHLY and CDR2 FYNNEI. This CDR3 is built from 13 residues. It was around 0.3 ug DNA, some 28,000 T cell genomes, that went into each replicate PCR of unsorted PBMC. Libraries were prepared by immunoSEQ multiplex PCR; TCRdb keeps only in-frame clonotypes and omits some of them. In the table there are about 490,000 clones, 76% of which are singletons. The chain is built from TRBV2 and TRBJ1-2; D is unclear. This TCR was recovered from a woman aged 35 to 49 in good health. Some clones in this sample may be carry-over from other donors' samples. Sequenced material: PBMCs. The CDR3 DNA follows: TGTGCCAGCACGGGAATGGCAAACTATGGCTACACCTTC. Protein product: CASTGMANYGYTF. The full variable domain, its missing parts supplied by reference TRBV2 and TRBJ1-2, is EPEVTQTPSHQVTQMGQEVILRCVPISNHLYFYWYRQILGQKVEFLVSFYNNEISEKSEIFDDQFSVERPDGSNFTLKIRSTKLEDSAMYFCASTGMANYGYTFGSGTRLTVV.